These 17 T cell receptor beta chains came from one sample sequenced in a study of a mutant IDH1 vaccine in newly diagnosed glioma (dated by TCRdb to about 2021). The time point label of this sample denotes: baseline, week 1 (first vaccination visit). Read against the paper, the sample's treatment or condition label means: pre-vaccination baseline after standard-of-care therapy. Receptors were amplified or captured by the immunoSEQ multiplex PCR assay. The clones in this table, taken by TCRdb from immuneACCESS, are in-frame only. Not every clone is retained; where verified, under half of the shortfall comes from an unresolved V gene, and the cause of the rest is unknown. The sample includes tens of thousands of clones, with more than 65% observed a single time. The ten largest clones add up to about 20% of the sample. Sequenced here: PBMCs, sampled from a glioma patient treated with radiotherapy, temozolomide or both. These receptors all stem from a young man with glioma.

J is TRBJ2-3 and V is TRBV19; D gene unclear. This CDR3 is built from 12 residues. Germline V gives CDR1 LNHDA, CDR2 SQIVND (reference sequence). The V end lost 5 bases, the J end lost 6 bases, and 9 bases lay between the germline ends. The CDR3 DNA follows: TGTGCCAGTAGTTTCCAAGCGGATACGCAGTATTTT. It specifies CASSFQADTQYF.

V gene TRBV30 combines with J gene TRBJ1-2; no reliable D call. V lost 0 bases, J lost 0 bases, and 8 bases lay in between. CDR3 size: 14 residues. The V gene's germline CDR1 is GTSNPN and CDR2 SVGIG (reference sequence). CDR3 nucleotide sequence: TGTGCCTGGAGTGTGGAAGGTACTAACTATGGCTACACCTTC. Translated: CAWSVEGTNYGYTF.

The rearrangement links TRBV19 to TRBJ1-6; 7 bases are a match to TRBD1. The CDR3 contains 14 residues. The trim removed 4 bases at V and 7 bases at J, leaving 4 bases unmatched. The germline V gene has CDR1 LNHDA and CDR2 SQIVND (reference sequence). The CDR3: CASSKGQPNSPLHF. CDR3 nucleotide sequence: TGTGCCAGTAGTAAGGGACAGCCGAATTCACCCCTCCACTTT.

The sample holds a few counts of this clone. The CDR3 nucleotides read TGTGCCAGCAGCCCCCGGACAGGGGAGGAGGTGTTCTTC. This translates into CASSPRTGEEVFF. The chain is built from TRBV7-2 and TRBJ2-1; 9 bases map to TRBD1. The CDR3 is 13 residues long. CDR1 and CDR2 (germline): SGHTA, FQGNSA. J gave up 15 bases and V 5 bases, and 11 bases lay outside the gene matches.

This clone was seen a handful of times. The V gene is TRBV2, the J gene TRBJ2-7; 9 positions agree with TRBD1. The trim removed 0 bases at V and 4 bases at J, leaving 7 bases unmatched. The CDR3 totals 16 residues. CDR1 SNHLY and CDR2 FYNNEI come from the germline V gene. This CDR3 reads CASSEAVGDREYEQYF. CDR3 DNA sequence: TGTGCCAGCAGTGAAGCGGTAGGGGACAGGGAGTACGAGCAGTACTTC.

The chain joins TRBV25-1 to TRBJ2-2; TRBD2 matches at 11 bases. Trimming at V came to 3 bases and at J to 5 bases, leaving 2 bases not matched to a gene. This CDR3 region has 15 residues. CDR1 MGHDK and CDR2 SYGVNS come from the germline V gene. The CDR3 DNA follows: TGTGCCAGCAGTGAGACTAGCGGGATTACCGGGGAGCTGTTTTTT. Translation gives CASSETSGITGELFF. The complete variable domain, with remaining parts taken from reference TRBV25-1 and TRBJ2-2, reads EADIYQTPRYLVIGTGKKITLECSQTMGHDKMYWYQQDPGMELHLIHYSYGVNSTEKGDLSSESTVSRIRTEHFPLTLESARPSHTSQYLCASSETSGITGELFFGEGSRLTVL.

The rearrangement joins TRBV10-3 to TRBJ1-5; D is perhaps TRBD1 (6 bases). This CDR3 comprises 15 residues. Germline-derived CDR1 and CDR2 are ENHRY and SYGVKD. Trimming removed 3 bases from V and 4 bases from J, with 13 bases in between. The CDR3 sequence is CAISDGQRTNQPQHF. The CDR3, as DNA: TGTGCCATCAGTGACGGACAGAGAACAAATCAGCCCCAGCATTTT.

The V gene is TRBV5-1, the J gene TRBJ1-2; 8 nucleotides agree with TRBD1. Germline V gene lookup returns CDR1 SGHRS and CDR2 YFSETQ. The trim removed 0 bases at V and 5 bases at J, leaving 12 bases unmatched. The CDR3 has 17 residues. CDR3 DNA: TGCGCCAGCAGCTTGGACGGCAGGGGGCTGGGACTTTATGGCTACACCTTC. This gives the protein CASSLDGRGLGLYGYTF.

The V and J genes are TRBV11-2 and TRBJ2-7; TRBD2 agrees at 8 bases. Per germline, CDR1 SGHAT and CDR2 FQNNGV. V shed 0 bases and J 2 bases; nucleotides not matched to a gene: 3. The CDR3 sequence is 15 residues long. The chain's CDR3 is CASSLEGRGAYEQYF. CDR3 sequence (DNA): TGTGCCAGCAGCTTAGAGGGGCGGGGGGCCTACGAGCAGTACTTC.

The chain links TRBV30 to TRBJ2-7; tentatively, D is TRBD2 (6 bases). Trimming removed 0 bases from V and 6 bases from J, with 15 bases in between. The germline V gene has CDR1 GTSNPN and CDR2 SVGIG (reference sequence). The CDR3 has 14 amino acids. The CDR3 region has the DNA TGTGCCTGGAGTGTACCTGGAGGGGTGGGCGAGCAGTACTTC. It yields the protein CAWSVPGGVGEQYF.

The V call is TRBV18, the J call TRBJ1-1; no firm D call. The germline CDR1 and CDR2 sequences are KGHSH and LQKENI. This CDR3 comprises 11 residues. V was clipped by 3 bases and J by 1 base, with 0 bases between them. For the CDR3, the DNA is TGTGCCAGCTCACCGAACACTGAAGCTTTCTTT. Protein sequence: CASSPNTEAFF.

The J gene is TRBJ2-1, the V gene TRBV30; D perhaps matches TRBD1 (5 bases). Germline CDR1 reads GTSNPN; CDR2 reads SVGIG (reference sequence). V lost 0 bases and J 7 bases, leaving 10 bases between the germline ends. The length of the CDR3 is 13 residues. The CDR3 nucleotides are TGTGCCTGGAGTGTTAGGCAGGGAAATGAGCAGTTCTTC. Translation gives CAWSVRQGNEQFF. The full variable domain, rest sourced from reference TRBV30 and TRBJ2-1, is SQTIHQWPATLVQPVGSPLSLECTVEGTSNPNLYWYRQAAGRGLQLLFYSVGIGQISSEVPQNLSASRPQDRQFILSSKKLLLSDSGFYLCAWSVRQGNEQFFGPGTRLTVL.

The chain links TRBV19 to TRBJ2-5; no clear D. Trimming pared 3 bases from V and 2 bases from J, leaving 10 bases between. This CDR3 has 14 residues. Germline assignment: CDR1 LNHDA and CDR2 SQIVND (reference sequence). The DNA for the CDR3 is TGTGCCAGTAGTATGATGACGGAGCAAGAGACCCAGTACTTC. This gives the protein CASSMMTEQETQYF.

The chain combines TRBV6-6 with TRBJ2-7; 12 nucleotides align to TRBD1. Per germline, CDR1 MNHNY and CDR2 SVGAGI (reference sequence). The junction had 8 bases not matched to a gene; V was cut back by 0 bases and J by 11 bases. The CDR3 has 15 residues. The CDR3 here is CASSYSPGTGGAKYF. The CDR3 coding sequence is TGTGCCAGCAGTTACTCCCCCGGGACAGGGGGCGCGAAGTACTTC.

The chain carries TRBV6-1 and TRBJ2-2, with D possibly called TRBD1 or TRBD2 (5 bases each). CDR1 and CDR2 (germline): MNHNS, SASEGT. The V gene lost 6 bases and the J gene lost 8 bases, with 19 bases spanning the gap. The CDR3 sequence is 15 residues long. CDR3 sequence reads: CASRFFVEGLGELFF. CDR3 bases: TGTGCCAGCAGATTCTTCGTAGAGGGGTTGGGGGAGCTGTTTTTT.

The chain carries TRBV19 and TRBJ1-5; a possible D gene is TRBD1 (6 bases). Germline CDR1 is LNHDA and CDR2 is SQIVND (reference sequence). CDR3 length: 14 residues. V lost 5 bases, J lost 4 bases, and 12 bases lay in between. The chain's CDR3 is CASSFRGGNQPQHF. The CDR3 DNA reads as TGTGCCAGTAGTTTCAGGGGAGGAAATCAGCCCCAGCATTTT.

This clone appeared a single time. The chain employs TRBV2 and TRBJ2-7; TRBD2 might be the D (5 bases). Trimming pared 7 bases from V and 4 bases from J, leaving 20 bases between. Germline CDR1 SNHLY, CDR2 FYNNEI. The CDR3 loop spans 15 amino acids. The CDR3 DNA follows: TGTGCCAGCACCCTAGAGGGCGGAGGAATTTACGAGCAGTACTTC. The encoded protein is CASTLEGGGIYEQYF.